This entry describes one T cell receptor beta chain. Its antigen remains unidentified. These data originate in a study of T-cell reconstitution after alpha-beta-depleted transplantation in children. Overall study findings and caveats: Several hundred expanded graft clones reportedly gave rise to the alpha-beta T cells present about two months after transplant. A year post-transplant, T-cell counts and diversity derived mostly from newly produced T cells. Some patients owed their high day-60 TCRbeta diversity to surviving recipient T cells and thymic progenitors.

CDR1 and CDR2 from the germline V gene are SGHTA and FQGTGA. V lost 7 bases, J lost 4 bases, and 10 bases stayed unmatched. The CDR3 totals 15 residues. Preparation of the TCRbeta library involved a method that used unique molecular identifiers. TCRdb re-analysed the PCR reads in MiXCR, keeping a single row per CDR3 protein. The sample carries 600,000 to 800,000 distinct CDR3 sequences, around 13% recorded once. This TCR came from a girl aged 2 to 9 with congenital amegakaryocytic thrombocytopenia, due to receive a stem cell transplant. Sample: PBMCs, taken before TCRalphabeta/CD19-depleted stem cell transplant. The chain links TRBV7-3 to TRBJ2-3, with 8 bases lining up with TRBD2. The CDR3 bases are TGTGCCAGCATCACGAGGCGGGAGGCCGCAGATACGCAGTATTTT. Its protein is CASITRREAADTQYF.